This T cell receptor beta chain appears in the sequencing data of a study of blood T cell repertoires in COVID-19. In the source study's methods: Amplifying reference gene primers gave estimates of nucleated cell counts. Clones were read by immunoSEQ multiplex PCR, and TCRdb kept only the in-frame ones, dropping some. D and trimming come from the DNA, and the V and J calls and clone size come from that table. The data hold nearly 95,000 clones, with roughly 88% observed a single time. With 4 bases clipped from V and 2 bases from J, the junction kept 5 bases outside the gene matches. From germline, CDR1 is SGHNT and CDR2 YYREEE (reference sequence). The CDR3 is 17 residues long.

This TCR came from a human donor with active COVID-19. The donor label of this sample is uncertain. The specimen was peripheral blood. The chain carries TRBV5-4 and TRBJ2-6; 11 bases are shared with TRBD1. CDR3: CASSPGQGATGANVLTF. The CDR3 DNA sequence: TGTGCCAGCAGCCCCGGACAGGGGGCTACTGGGGCCAACGTCCTGACTTTC.